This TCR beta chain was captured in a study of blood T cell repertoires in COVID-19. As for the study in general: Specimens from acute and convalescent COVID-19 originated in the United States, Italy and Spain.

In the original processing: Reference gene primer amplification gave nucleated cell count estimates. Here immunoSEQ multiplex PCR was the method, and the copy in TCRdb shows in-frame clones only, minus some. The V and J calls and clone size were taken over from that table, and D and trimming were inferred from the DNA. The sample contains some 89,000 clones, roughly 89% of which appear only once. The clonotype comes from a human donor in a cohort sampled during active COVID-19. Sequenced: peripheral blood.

The CDR3 loop reads CASSDGTGSYNEQFF. The CDR3 nucleotides read TGCGCCAGCAGTGACGGGACAGGCTCCTACAATGAGCAGTTCTTC. The rearrangement uses TRBV10-2 and TRBJ2-1; 8 bases agree with TRBD1. Germline-derived CDR1 and CDR2 are WSHSY and SAAADI. The CDR3 sequence is 15 residues long. The junction had 1 base not matched to a gene; V was cut back by 3 bases and J by 0 bases.